Below, 25 T cell receptor beta chains from the same sample are listed, as sequenced in a study of CD8+ T cells in alopecia areata. In each case, RNA was isolated and then reverse transcribed into cDNA as the sequencing template. The table came from immunoSEQ multiplex PCR; TCRdb's copy has only in-frame clones and leaves some out. This sample has 150,000 to 200,000 clones, with 58% found just once. The treatment denotes: oral pan-JAK inhibitor, 5-10 mg twice daily. The material was CD4+ T cells sorted from blood, obtained between weeks 55 and 65, from a patient treated with tofacitinib. These receptors all stem from a human donor with alopecia areata.

The chain employs TRBV15 and TRBJ1-4; D may be TRBD1 (6 bases). The germline V gene has CDR1 LNHNV and CDR2 YYDKDF (reference sequence). Trimming cost V 1 base and J 5 bases, with 11 bases left between them. CDR3 length: 15 amino acids. The CDR3 is CATSRGDIRNEKLFF. CDR3 DNA sequence: TGTGCCACCAGCAGAGGGGACATCCGGAATGAAAAACTGTTTTTT.

This clone appeared once. V is TRBV19 and J is TRBJ2-5; D unclear. Looked up from germline, CDR1 is LNHDA and CDR2 is SQIVND (reference sequence). The CDR3 contains 16 residues. Trimming cost V 3 bases and J 2 bases, with 16 bases left between them. The CDR3 DNA reads as TGTGCCAGTAGTATTGGTGGTTCGGCGGCTCAAGAGACCCAGTACTTC. Amino acids: CASSIGGSAAQETQYF.

This clone has only one observation. V and J are TRBV27 and TRBJ1-6; 7 bases fit TRBD1. J lost 8 bases, V lost 4 bases, and 14 bases had no gene match. This CDR3 is built from 17 residues. Per the germline V gene, CDR1 is MNHEY and CDR2 is SMNVEV (reference sequence). The CDR3 spells CASSSPTRGPLYSPLHF. The DNA of the CDR3 is TGTGCCAGCAGTTCACCGACTAGGGGGCCCCTTTATTCACCCCTCCACTTT.

The table lists this clone with a few counts. The chain joins TRBV27 to TRBJ2-6; D not resolved. The germline V gene encodes CDR1 MNHEY and CDR2 SMNVEV (reference sequence). This CDR3 has 15 residues. The ends were cut back, 4 bases at V and 0 bases at J, with 7 bases in the middle. The CDR3 here is CASSSLSSGANVLTF. For the CDR3, the DNA is TGTGCCAGCAGTTCCCTCAGCTCTGGGGCCAACGTCCTGACTTTC.

This clone has a handful of counts. The chain joins TRBV29-1 to TRBJ2-3, with 12 bases lining up with TRBD1. V lost 6 bases and J lost 2; bases outside the gene matches: 12. This CDR3 has 17 amino acids. The germline V gene has CDR1 SQVTM and CDR2 ANQGSEA. As DNA, the CDR3 is TGCAGCGTCCCTACGGGGACAGGGGGCCTCTACACAGATACGCAGTATTTT. Encoded protein: CSVPTGTGGLYTDTQYF.

The chain uses TRBV4-2 and TRBJ2-1; no clear D gene. Trimming stripped 1 base from V and 2 bases from J, with 9 bases between. CDR1 and CDR2 from the germline V gene are LGHNA and YNFKEQ. This CDR3 has 15 residues. CDR3 nucleotide sequence: TGTGCCAGCAGCCAAGCCGGGCAAACCTACAATGAGCAGTTCTTC. This translates into CASSQAGQTYNEQFF.

The chain carries TRBV7-9 and TRBJ1-1; maybe TRBD1 (5 bases). V was clipped by 6 bases and J by 0 bases, with 5 bases between them. Germline V gene sequence: CDR1 SEHNR, CDR2 FQNEAQ (reference sequence). The CDR3 is made up of 12 amino acids. In DNA form, the CDR3 reads TGTGCCAGCAGGGGACTGAACACTGAAGCTTTCTTT. Translated: CASRGLNTEAFF.

The chain links TRBV10-3 to TRBJ1-5; tentatively, D is TRBD1 (5 bases). V dropped 10 bases and J dropped 2 bases, with 15 bases sitting between them. This CDR3 is 14 amino acids long. Per the germline V gene, CDR1 is ENHRY and CDR2 is SYGVKD. In DNA form, the CDR3 reads TGTGCCACCGCAGGGATTGTCGGCAATCAGCCCCAGCATTTT. Protein sequence: CATAGIVGNQPQHF.

J is TRBJ2-5 and V is TRBV20-1; TRBD1 aligns across 9 bases. The CDR3 is 11 residues long. CDR1 and CDR2 (germline): DFQATT, SNEGSKA (reference sequence). Trimming took 3 bases from V and 8 from J; bases not matched to a gene: 1. The CDR3 reads CSARTGGTQYF. The CDR3 DNA is TGCAGTGCTAGGACAGGGGGAACCCAGTACTTC.

The chain is built from TRBV30 and TRBJ2-4; D may be TRBD1 or TRBD2 (5 bases each). Germline values: CDR1 GTSNPN, CDR2 SVGIG (reference sequence). V shed 0 bases and J shed 0 bases, with 24 bases lying between them. The CDR3 is 20 residues long. This CDR3 is CAWSVYRDGNPLLAKNIQYF. The CDR3 nucleotides are TGTGCCTGGAGTGTATACCGGGACGGAAACCCTCTCTTAGCCAAAAACATTCAGTACTTC. The full variable domain, in which reference TRBV30 and TRBJ2-4 provide the parts outside the CDR3, is SQTIHQWPATLVQPVGSPLSLECTVEGTSNPNLYWYRQAAGRGLQLLFYSVGIGQISSEVPQNLSASRPQDRQFILSSKKLLLSDSGFYLCAWSVYRDGNPLLAKNIQYFGAGTRLSVL.

The V and J genes are TRBV5-1 and TRBJ2-2, with TRBD2 as a possible D gene (5 bases). CDR3 size: 16 residues. Germline CDR1 and CDR2: SGHRS and YFSETQ. V shed 1 base and J shed 7 bases, with 17 bases lying between them. CDR3 DNA sequence: TGCGCCAGCAGCTTGTTTAGTTCGGGATCCGGCGGGGAGCTGTTTTTT. Translation gives CASSLFSSGSGGELFF.

DNA of the CDR3: TGCGCCAGCAGTCTCACTCCTAGACAGGGGATTTCACTAGATTCACCCCTCCACTTT. It encodes CASSLTPRQGISLDSPLHF. The chain joins TRBV23-1 to TRBJ1-6; TRBD1 matches at 8 bases. TRBV23-1 is an open reading frame whose function is uncertain. This CDR3 spans 19 amino acids. The V and J ends lost 4 bases and 8 bases, in that order; junction bases with no gene match: 19.

This chain links TRBV19 with TRBJ2-5; TRBD2 matches at 9 bases. The germline V gene has CDR1 LNHDA and CDR2 SQIVND (reference sequence). The trim removed 7 bases at V and 5 bases at J, leaving 5 bases unmatched. The CDR3 runs to 13 residues. DNA of the CDR3: TGTGCCAGTAAACTAGCGGGCACGGAGACCCAGTACTTC. It yields the protein CASKLAGTETQYF.

This clone was detected only a few times. The chain is built from TRBV6-1 and TRBJ2-7; the D is unclear. Trimming stripped 9 bases from V and 4 bases from J, with 16 bases between. The germline V gene has CDR1 MNHNS and CDR2 SASEGT. The CDR3 runs to 13 residues. Written as DNA, the CDR3 is TGTGCCAGTGATACTAACACCCTTTACGAGCAGTACTTC. Its translation is CASDTNTLYEQYF.

The chain carries TRBV29-1 and TRBJ1-4, with no clear D. Germline-derived CDR1 and CDR2 are SQVTM and ANQGSEA. The CDR3 covers 12 residues. With 6 bases removed from V and 0 bases from J, the gap between germline ends came to 5 bases. CDR3 bases: TGCAGCGTGTGGGCAACTAATGAAAAACTGTTTTTT. Its protein product is CSVWATNEKLFF.

The gene calls are TRBV29-1 and TRBJ1-1; D remains unclear. The V gene's germline CDR1 is SQVTM and CDR2 ANQGSEA. The CDR3 covers 10 residues. Trimming took 7 bases from V and 0 from J, leaving 3 bases between them. The CDR3 protein is CSAMNTEAFF. The DNA for the CDR3 is TGCAGCGCAATGAACACTGAAGCTTTCTTT.

V usage is TRBV5-1 and J usage is TRBJ2-4, with D unresolved. The CDR3 has 14 residues. V was clipped by 0 bases and J by 5 bases, with 9 bases between them. CDR1 and CDR2 (germline): SGHRS, YFSETQ. CDR3 loop: CASSLAALENIQYF. In DNA, the CDR3 is TGCGCCAGCAGCTTGGCGGCTCTTGAAAACATTCAGTACTTC.

J is TRBJ2-1 and V is TRBV29-1, with D unresolved. The CDR3 totals 12 residues. Looked up from germline, CDR1 is SQVTM and CDR2 is ANQGSEA. Trimming took off 3 bases at V and 2 bases at J, with 5 bases between the two ends. The CDR3 loop reads CSVDSTYNEQFF. Here the CDR3 DNA reads TGCAGCGTTGACTCTACCTACAATGAGCAGTTCTTC.

This clone was counted only a few times. V gene TRBV6-1 combines with J gene TRBJ1-1; weak D call: TRBD1 (5 bases). Germline assignment: CDR1 MNHNS and CDR2 SASEGT. V was clipped by 4 bases and J by 2 bases, with 17 bases between them. The CDR3 is 16 residues long. DNA for the CDR3: TGTGCCAGCAGTGGATTTAAGGGACGGAGTAACACTGAAGCTTTCTTT. The encoded protein is CASSGFKGRSNTEAFF.

This rearrangement joins TRBV30 to TRBJ1-1, with D unclear. The ends were cut back, 2 bases at V and 6 bases at J, with 16 bases in the middle. Looked up from germline, CDR1 is GTSNPN and CDR2 is SVGIG (reference sequence). The CDR3 has 14 amino acids. This chain's CDR3 is CAWSPPGSGPEAFF. DNA of the CDR3: TGTGCCTGGAGTCCCCCGGGCAGTGGACCTGAAGCTTTCTTT.

This chain connects TRBV12-5 to TRBJ1-5, with D unresolved. CDR1 is LGHNT and CDR2 is FRNRAP in the germline V gene. The CDR3 has 13 amino acids. The CDR3 DNA follows: TGTGCCAGAGACGGCAGAAGCAATCAGCCCCAGCATTTT. It encodes CARDGRSNQPQHF.

V gene TRBV7-9 combines with J gene TRBJ1-5; D perhaps matches TRBD1 (5 bases). Germline V gene lookup returns CDR1 SEHNR and CDR2 FQNEAQ (reference sequence). CDR3 size: 12 residues. V lost 4 bases, J lost 7 bases, and 8 bases lay in between. CDR3 protein: CASSSGPQPQHF. The DNA of the CDR3 is TGTGCCAGCAGCTCGGGACCACAGCCCCAGCATTTT.

The chain joins TRBV5-6 to TRBJ2-2; 8 bases are a match to TRBD1. J gave up 4 bases and V 7 bases, and 3 bases lay outside the gene matches. The CDR3 runs 13 residues. Germline V gene data show CDR1 as SGHDT and CDR2 as YYEEEE. The DNA of the CDR3 is TGTGCCAGCCTGACAGGGGCCACCGGGGAGCTGTTTTTT. Its translation is CASLTGATGELFF. The whole variable domain, filled in from reference TRBV5-6 and TRBJ2-2, reads DAGVTQSPTHLIKTRGQQVTLRCSPKSGHDTVSWYQQALGQGPQFIFQYYEEEERQRGNFPDRFSGHQFPNYSSELNVNALLLGDSALYLCASLTGATGELFFGEGSRLTVL.

V is TRBV29-1 and J is TRBJ1-1, with TRBD1 identical over 8 bases. CDR3 size: 14 residues. Germline assignment: CDR1 SQVTM and CDR2 ANQGSEA. Trimming at V came to 1 base and at J to 4 bases, leaving 5 bases not matched to a gene. The CDR3 nucleotides are TGCAGCGTTGAAGTGACAGGGGTTGCCACTGAAGCTTTCTTT. Translation: CSVEVTGVATEAFF.

The chain recombines TRBV2 with TRBJ2-5, with D perhaps TRBD1 (5 bases). Germline loops: CDR1 SNHLY, CDR2 FYNNEI. Trimming left V 7 bases short and J 2 bases short, with 11 bases between. The CDR3 has 13 amino acids. The CDR3 loop reads CASKRGEQETQYF. For the CDR3, the DNA is TGTGCCAGCAAAAGGGGTGAGCAAGAGACCCAGTACTTC.